These T cell receptor beta chains were read from a single sample in a study of beta chain features in type 1 diabetes. Profiled with immunoSEQ multiplex PCR; TCRdb holds only in-frame clones, not every one. The table records 200,000 to 300,000 clones, 20% of them present only once. The sequenced sample was naive CD4+ T cells from blood. These receptors all come from a woman in her thirties or forties with type 1 diabetes. The CDR3 runs from the conserved cysteine through the conserved F or W. The D gene is left open where the match is weak. Some rows have no size entry. The others give once, few or many, or a class for an expanded clone.

v_gene	d_gene	j_gene	abundance	CDR3nt	CDR3aa
TRBV29-1	NA	TRBJ1-3	few	TGCAGCGCCACAGGACAGTTCTCTGGAAACACCATATATTTT	CSATGQFSGNTIYF
TRBV7-2	NA	TRBJ1-1	NA	TGTGCCAGCAGCCTCCTGGGGCTTACCGATGCTTTCTTT	CASSLLGLTDAFF
TRBV10-3	NA	TRBJ1-6	few	TGTGCCATCAGTGTCCAGGGGTTTAATTCACCCCTCCACTTT	CAISVQGFNSPLHF
TRBV7-3	NA	TRBJ2-3	NA	TGTGCCAGCAGCTTAGGAATAGCGGGCACAGATACGCAGTATTTT	CASSLGIAGTDTQYF
TRBV7-2	TRBD2	TRBJ2-1	few	TGTGCCAGCAGCCCCGAGACCCTAGCGGCCCCTTACAATGAGCAGTTCTTC	CASSPETLAAPYNEQFF
TRBV5-4	NA	TRBJ1-1	NA	TGTGCCAGCAGCCTTTCACAGGCCTCGAACACTGAAGCTTTCTTT	CASSLSQASNTEAFF
TRBV5-1	NA	TRBJ2-7	NA	TGCGCCAGCAGCCCGGACAGCTACTCCTACGAGCAGTACTTC	CASSPDSYSYEQYF
TRBV9	TRBD1	TRBJ1-5	few	TGTGCCAGCAGCTTACAGGGGGATAGCAATCAGCCCCAGCATTTT	CASSLQGDSNQPQHF
TRBV2	TRBD1	TRBJ1-5	few	TGTGCCAGCAGCGCGGGACAGGGACTGAATCAGCCCCAGCATTTT	CASSAGQGLNQPQHF
TRBV7-2	NA	TRBJ2-5	NA	TGTGCCAGCAGCTTAGTCGGTAACTCGGAAGAGACCCAGTACTTC	CASSLVGNSEETQYF
TRBV27	TRBD1	TRBJ1-4	NA	TGTGCCAGCAGACTATTGCCGGGACAGGGCGAAAAACTGTTTTTT	CASRLLPGQGEKLFF
TRBV29-1	NA	TRBJ1-1	NA	TGCAGCGTTCGAGGGGGGAGGGACACTGAAGCTTTCTTT	CSVRGGRDTEAFF
TRBV5-4	NA	TRBJ2-6	few	TGTGCCAGCAGCCCCGGAGAAGCGGGGGCCAACGTCCTGACTTTC	CASSPGEAGANVLTF
TRBV9	TRBD2	TRBJ2-1	NA	TGTGCCAGCAGCGTAGGGTCAGCGGGGGCCGCCTACAATGAGCAGTTCTTC	CASSVGSAGAAYNEQFF
TRBV6-4	NA	TRBJ1-1	NA	TGTGCCAGCAGTGACTCGGGCAGCCCGAACACTGAAGCTTTCTTT	CASSDSGSPNTEAFF
TRBV5-1	NA	TRBJ1-5	NA	TGCGCCAGCAGCCAGGTAGGGGATGGCAATCAGCCCCAGCATTTT	CASSQVGDGNQPQHF
TRBV5-4	NA	TRBJ2-1	few	TGTGCCAGCAGCTTGGGCCCCCTATACAATGAGCAGTTCTTC	CASSLGPLYNEQFF